This T cell receptor (beta chain) appears in the sequencing data of a study of immune cell composition in non-small cell lung cancer. Study in general: Lung adenocarcinoma or squamous carcinoma made up most tumours.

Germline CDR1 is SEHNR and CDR2 is FQNEAQ (reference sequence). The V gene lost 5 bases and the J gene lost 2 bases, with 21 bases spanning the gap. This CDR3 region has 17 residues. Normal lung was taken at the farthest possible site, at least 3 cm from tumour. DNA was extracted from unsorted cell suspensions stored frozen. TCRdb keeps only in-frame clones here, not all; method: immunoSEQ multiplex PCR. The table includes about 3,100 clones, about three quarters detected once. Regarding this clone: Its antigen is undetermined.

Study-level findings and limits: TIL tumour reactivity correlated with maximal tumour-associated clone frequency in adenocarcinoma.

The J gene is TRBJ1-2, the V gene TRBV7-9; a weak D match, TRBD1 (5 bases). Material: non-adjacent lung tissue. This TCR came from a human donor with non-small cell lung cancer. Here the CDR3 reads CASSPIRQPYSNYGYTF. The DNA for the CDR3 is TGTGCCAGCAGCCCTATCCGACAGCCTTATTCAAACTATGGCTACACCTTC.